This T cell receptor beta chain is drawn from a study of blood T cell repertoires in COVID-19. Background on the study: Italy, Spain and the United States were the sources of the convalescent and acute COVID-19 samples. T cells, B-cell-depleted T cells, or PBMCs supplied cDNA or gDNA.

V shed 7 bases and J shed 3 bases, with 16 bases lying between them. This CDR3 is 14 amino acids long. Germline CDR1 MNHEY, CDR2 SVGAGI. Seattle patients were enrolled during active infection and followed longitudinally. Original handling: Amplification from reference gene primers served as the basis for estimated nucleated cell counts. Using immunoSEQ multiplex PCR, the repertoire was profiled, and TCRdb retains in-frame clones only, with some absent. V, J and clone size are those of that table, while D and trimming were read from the DNA. In the table there are roughly 130,000 clones, around 84% of which are singletons.

The rearrangement uses TRBV6-5 and TRBJ2-7; D is possibly TRBD2 (5 bases). The specimen was peripheral blood. The origin of this receptor is a man younger than 40 with COVID-19, enrolled during active disease. The CDR3 DNA is TGTGCCAGCACCACGGGCAGACTAAACTACGAGCAGTACTTC. Encoded protein: CASTTGRLNYEQYF.